This entry is about one T cell receptor beta chain. Its cognate antigen is unknown. Trimming took 2 bases from V and 7 from J, leaving 6 bases between them. The CDR3 sequence is 13 residues long. CDR1 and CDR2 from the germline V gene are SNHLY and FYNNEI. These data belong to a study of response to subunit inactivated influenza vaccine. The study's findings and limits: The authors suggested that few new T cells are recruited per seasonal influenza vaccination.

A single record per CDR3 protein comes from TCRdb applying MiXCR to the RT-PCR reads. The table shows 450,000 to 600,000 distinct CDR3 sequences, with approximately 7.7% occurring only once. The sequenced sample was PBMCs from blood, obtained around 25 months after vaccination. The J gene is TRBJ2-6, the V gene TRBV2, with D perhaps TRBD1 (5 bases). The sequence came from a man aged 50-75 years who received an inactivated influenza vaccine. DNA of the CDR3: TGTGCCAGCAGTGAACAGGGCGCCAACGTCCTGACTTTC. This codes for CASSEQGANVLTF. The whole variable domain, filled in from reference TRBV2 and TRBJ2-6, reads EPEVTQTPSHQVTQMGQEVILRCVPISNHLYFYWYRQILGQKVEFLVSFYNNEISEKSEIFDDQFSVERPDGSNFTLKIRSTKLEDSAMYFCASSEQGANVLTFGAGSRLTVL.